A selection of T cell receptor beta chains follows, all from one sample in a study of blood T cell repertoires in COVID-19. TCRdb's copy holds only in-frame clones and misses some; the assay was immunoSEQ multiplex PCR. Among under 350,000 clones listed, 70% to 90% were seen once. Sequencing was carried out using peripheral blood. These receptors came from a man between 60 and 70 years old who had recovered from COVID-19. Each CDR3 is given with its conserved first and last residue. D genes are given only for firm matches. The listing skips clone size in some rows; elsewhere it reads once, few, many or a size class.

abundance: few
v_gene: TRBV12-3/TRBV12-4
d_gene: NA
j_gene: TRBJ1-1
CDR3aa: CASSGGGLSEAFF
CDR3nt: TGTGCCAGCAGCGGGGGAGGTCTCTCTGAAGCTTTCTTT

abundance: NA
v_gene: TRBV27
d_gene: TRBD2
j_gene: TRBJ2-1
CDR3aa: CASSMTKLAGAQNEQFF
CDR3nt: TGTGCCAGCAGTATGACCAAACTAGCGGGAGCGCAAAATGAGCAGTTCTTC

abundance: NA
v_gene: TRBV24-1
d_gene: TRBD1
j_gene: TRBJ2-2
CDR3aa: CATATGTGNTGELFF
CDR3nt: TGTGCCACCGCTACCGGGACAGGCAACACCGGGGAGCTGTTTTTT

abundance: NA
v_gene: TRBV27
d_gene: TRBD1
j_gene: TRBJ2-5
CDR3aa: CASSTPGTAKRSQYF
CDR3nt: TGTGCCAGCAGTACCCCGGGGACAGCCAAGAGAAGCCAGTACTTC

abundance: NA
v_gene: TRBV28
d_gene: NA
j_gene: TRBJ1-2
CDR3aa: CASSLSGGNYGYTF
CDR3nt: TGTGCCAGCAGTTTAAGCGGGGGTAACTATGGCTACACCTTC

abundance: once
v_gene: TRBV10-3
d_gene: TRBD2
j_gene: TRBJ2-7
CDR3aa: CATLPGLAGGTYEQYF
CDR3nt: TGTGCCACCCTTCCGGGACTAGCGGGGGGAACCTACGAGCAGTACTTC

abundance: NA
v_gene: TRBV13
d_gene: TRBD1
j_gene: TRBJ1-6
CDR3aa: CASSLAGGQGSSYNSPLHF
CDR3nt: TGTGCCAGCAGCTTGGCCGGGGGACAGGGAAGCTCCTATAATTCACCCCTCCACTTT

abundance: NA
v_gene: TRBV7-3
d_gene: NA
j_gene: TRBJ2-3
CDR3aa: CASSLSVSDTQYF
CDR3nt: TGTGCCAGCAGCTTAAGTGTCTCAGATACGCAGTATTTT

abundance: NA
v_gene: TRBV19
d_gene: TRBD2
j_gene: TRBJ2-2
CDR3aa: CASSSLAGAGELFF
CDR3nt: TGTGCCAGTAGTTCACTAGCGGGGGCGGGGGAGCTGTTTTTT

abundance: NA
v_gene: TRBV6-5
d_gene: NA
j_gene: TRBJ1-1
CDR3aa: CASSRRGRTEAFF
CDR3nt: TGTGCCAGCAGCCGCAGGGGAAGGACTGAAGCTTTCTTT

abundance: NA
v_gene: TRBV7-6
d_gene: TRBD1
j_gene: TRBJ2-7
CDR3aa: CASSLGDSYEQYF
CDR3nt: TGTGCCAGCAGCTTAGGGGACAGCTACGAGCAGTACTTC

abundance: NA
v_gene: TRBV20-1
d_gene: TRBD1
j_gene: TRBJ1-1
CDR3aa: CSASSSGQGVWNTEAFF
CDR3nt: TGCAGTGCTAGTAGCTCGGGACAGGGGGTTTGGAACACTGAAGCTTTCTTT

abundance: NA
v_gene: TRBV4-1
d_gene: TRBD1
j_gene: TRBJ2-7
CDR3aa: CASSQATRDRGHEQYF
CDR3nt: TGCGCCAGCAGCCAAGCTACCCGGGACAGGGGCCACGAGCAGTACTTC

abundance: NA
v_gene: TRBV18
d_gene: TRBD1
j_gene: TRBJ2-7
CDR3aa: CASPPGRQGPYEQYF
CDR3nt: TGTGCCAGCCCACCGGGACGACAGGGACCCTACGAGCAGTACTTC

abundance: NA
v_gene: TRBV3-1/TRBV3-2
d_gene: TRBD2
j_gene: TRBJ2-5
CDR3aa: CASSQDPSGQETQYF
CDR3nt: TGTGCCAGCAGCCAAGATCCTAGCGGCCAAGAGACCCAGTACTTC

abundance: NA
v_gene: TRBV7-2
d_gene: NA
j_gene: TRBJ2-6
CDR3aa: CASRLREGARSGANVLTF
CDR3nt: TGTGCCAGCAGACTTAGGGAAGGGGCCCGCTCTGGGGCCAACGTCCTGACTTTC

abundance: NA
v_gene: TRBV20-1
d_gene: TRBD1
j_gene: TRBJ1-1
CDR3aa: CSPTQGGEAFF
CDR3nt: TGCAGTCCTACCCAGGGGGGTGAAGCTTTCTTT

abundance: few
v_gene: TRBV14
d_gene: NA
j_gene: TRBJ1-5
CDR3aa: CASSDGGSNQPQHF
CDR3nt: TGTGCCAGCAGCGATGGAGGGAGCAATCAGCCCCAGCATTTT

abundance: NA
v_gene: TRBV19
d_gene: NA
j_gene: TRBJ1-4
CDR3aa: CASSPRGSHEKLFF
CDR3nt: TGTGCCAGTAGTCCCCGGGGATCGCATGAAAAACTGTTTTTT

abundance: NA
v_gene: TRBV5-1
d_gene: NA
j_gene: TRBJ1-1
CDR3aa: CASRGELMNTEAFF
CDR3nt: TGCGCCAGCAGGGGAGAGTTGATGAACACTGAAGCTTTCTTT

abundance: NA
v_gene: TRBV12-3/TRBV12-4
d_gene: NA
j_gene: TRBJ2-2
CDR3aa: CASSLAETGELFF
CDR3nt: TGTGCCAGCAGTTTAGCGGAGACCGGGGAGCTGTTTTTT

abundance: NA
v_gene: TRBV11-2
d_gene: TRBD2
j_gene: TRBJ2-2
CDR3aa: CVSRWTSANTGELFF
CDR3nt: TGTGTCAGCAGATGGACTAGTGCGAACACCGGGGAGCTGTTTTTT

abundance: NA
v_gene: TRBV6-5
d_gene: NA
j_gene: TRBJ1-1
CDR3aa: CASSPRTEEAFF
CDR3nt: TGTGCCAGCAGTCCTAGGACAGAGGAAGCTTTCTTT

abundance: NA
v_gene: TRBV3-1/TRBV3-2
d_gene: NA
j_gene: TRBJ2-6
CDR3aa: CASSQGLGGRGSGANVLTF
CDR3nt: TGTGCCAGCAGCCAAGGTCTGGGGGGCAGGGGGTCTGGGGCCAACGTCCTGACTTTC

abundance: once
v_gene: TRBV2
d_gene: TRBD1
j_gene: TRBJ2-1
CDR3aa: CASGTDNEQFF
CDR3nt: TGTGCCAGCGGGACAGACAATGAGCAGTTCTTC

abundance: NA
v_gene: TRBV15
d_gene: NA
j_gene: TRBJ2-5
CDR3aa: CATSRDQARRAQETQYF
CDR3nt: TGTGCCACCAGCAGAGATCAGGCGCGCAGGGCCCAAGAGACCCAGTACTTC

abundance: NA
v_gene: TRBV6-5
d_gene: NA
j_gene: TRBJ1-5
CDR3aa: CASRDSRGRNQPQHF
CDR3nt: TGTGCCAGCAGGGACTCGAGAGGGCGCAATCAGCCCCAGCATTTT

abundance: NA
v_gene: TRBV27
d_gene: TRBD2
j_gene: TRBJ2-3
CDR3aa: CASSRGLAWDTQYF
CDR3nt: TGTGCCAGCAGTCGTGGACTAGCGTGGGATACGCAGTATTTT

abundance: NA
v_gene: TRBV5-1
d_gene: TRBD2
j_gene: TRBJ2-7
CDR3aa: CASSLSGRAPYEQYF
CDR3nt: TGCGCCAGCAGCTTGAGCGGGAGAGCCCCCTACGAGCAGTACTTC

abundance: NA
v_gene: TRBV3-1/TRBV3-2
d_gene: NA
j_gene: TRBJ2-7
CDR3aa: CASSQDLFQVREQYF
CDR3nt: TGTGCCAGCAGCCAAGATTTGTTTCAGGTTCGCGAGCAGTACTTC

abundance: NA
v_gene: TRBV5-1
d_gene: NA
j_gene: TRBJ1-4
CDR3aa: CASNTGGYNEKLFF
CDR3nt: TGCGCCAGCAACACCGGGGGTTACAATGAAAAACTGTTTTTT

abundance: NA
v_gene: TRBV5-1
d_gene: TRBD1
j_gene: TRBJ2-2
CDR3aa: CASSPGQGVGGELFF
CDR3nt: TGCGCCAGCAGCCCAGGACAGGGGGTAGGCGGGGAGCTGTTTTTT

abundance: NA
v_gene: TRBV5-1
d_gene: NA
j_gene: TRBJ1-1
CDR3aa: CASSPGGRGTEAFF
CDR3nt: TGCGCCAGCAGCCCAGGTGGGAGGGGCACTGAAGCTTTCTTT

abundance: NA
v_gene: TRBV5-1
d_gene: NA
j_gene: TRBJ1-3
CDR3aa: CASRPGQSSGNTIYF
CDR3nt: TGCGCCAGCAGACCTGGACAGAGCTCTGGAAACACCATATATTTT

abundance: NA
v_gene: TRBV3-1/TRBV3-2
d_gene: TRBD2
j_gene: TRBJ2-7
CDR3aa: CASSTLAGATYEQYF
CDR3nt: TGTGCCAGCAGCACACTAGCGGGGGCGACCTACGAGCAGTACTTC

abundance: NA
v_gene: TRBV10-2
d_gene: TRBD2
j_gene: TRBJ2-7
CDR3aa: CASSDWAGGYEQYF
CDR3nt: TGCGCCAGCAGTGACTGGGCGGGAGGATACGAGCAGTACTTC

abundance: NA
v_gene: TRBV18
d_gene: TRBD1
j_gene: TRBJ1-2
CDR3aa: CASSTDGQGRYGYTF
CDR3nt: TGTGCCAGCTCAACAGATGGACAGGGAAGGTATGGCTACACCTTC

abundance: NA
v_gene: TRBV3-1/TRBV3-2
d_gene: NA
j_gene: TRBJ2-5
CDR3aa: CASSRNLLTPQETQYF
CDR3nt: TGTGCCAGCAGCCGCAATCTCCTAACGCCCCAAGAGACCCAGTACTTC

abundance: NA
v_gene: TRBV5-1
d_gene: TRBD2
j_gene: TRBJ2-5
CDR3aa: CASSWGSTSGGETQYF
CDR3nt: TGCGCCAGCAGCTGGGGCAGCACTAGCGGGGGGGAGACCCAGTACTTC

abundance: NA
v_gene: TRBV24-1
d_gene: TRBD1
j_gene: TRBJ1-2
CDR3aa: CATSDRRGGAFGYTF
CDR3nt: TGTGCCACCAGTGACCGGCGAGGGGGCGCGTTTGGCTACACCTTC

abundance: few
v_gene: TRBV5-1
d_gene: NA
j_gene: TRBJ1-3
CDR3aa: CASSPDGRNTIYF
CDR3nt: TGCGCCAGCAGCCCAGACGGGAGAAACACCATATATTTT

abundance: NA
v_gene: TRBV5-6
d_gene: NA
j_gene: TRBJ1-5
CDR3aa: CASSTTVRGNQPQHF
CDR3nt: TGTGCCAGCAGCACGACAGTGCGAGGCAATCAGCCCCAGCATTTT

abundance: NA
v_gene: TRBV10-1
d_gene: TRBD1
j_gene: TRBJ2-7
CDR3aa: CASSQTGGKVEQYF
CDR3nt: TGCGCCAGCAGTCAGACAGGGGGAAAGGTCGAGCAGTACTTC

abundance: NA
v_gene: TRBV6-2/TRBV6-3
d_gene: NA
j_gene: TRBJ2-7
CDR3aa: CASSPSREQYF
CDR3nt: TGTGCCAGCAGTCCGAGCAGGGAGCAGTACTTC

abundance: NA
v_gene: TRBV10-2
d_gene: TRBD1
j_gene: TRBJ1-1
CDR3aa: CASRGQGFTEAFF
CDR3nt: TGCGCCAGCAGAGGACAGGGTTTTACTGAAGCTTTCTTT

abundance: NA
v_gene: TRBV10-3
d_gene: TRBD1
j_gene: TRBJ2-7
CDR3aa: CAISEAGTGAYEQYF
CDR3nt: TGTGCCATCAGTGAGGCCGGGACAGGAGCCTACGAGCAGTACTTC

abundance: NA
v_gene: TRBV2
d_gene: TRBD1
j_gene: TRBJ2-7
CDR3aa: CASQEGGTGGHEQYF
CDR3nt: TGTGCCAGTCAAGAAGGGGGGACAGGGGGCCACGAGCAGTACTTC

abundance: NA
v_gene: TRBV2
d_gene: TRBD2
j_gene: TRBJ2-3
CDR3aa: CASSVRRLAGGAADTQYF
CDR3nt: TGTGCCAGCAGTGTCAGACGCCTAGCGGGAGGGGCCGCAGATACGCAGTATTTT

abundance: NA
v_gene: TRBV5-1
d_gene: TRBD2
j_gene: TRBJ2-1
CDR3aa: CASSTGLAGPYNEQFF
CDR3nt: TGCGCCAGCAGCACTGGACTAGCGGGACCCTACAATGAGCAGTTCTTC

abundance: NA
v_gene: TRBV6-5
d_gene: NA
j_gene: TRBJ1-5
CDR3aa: CASSFVENQPQHF
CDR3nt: TGTGCCAGCAGTTTTGTGGAGAATCAGCCCCAGCATTTT

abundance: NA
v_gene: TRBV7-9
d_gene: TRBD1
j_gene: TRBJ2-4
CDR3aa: CASSLEGQGVVIQYF
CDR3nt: TGTGCCAGCAGCTTAGAGGGACAGGGAGTCGTCATTCAGTACTTC

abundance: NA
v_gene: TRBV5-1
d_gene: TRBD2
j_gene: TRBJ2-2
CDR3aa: CASSWGSGPPGRGELFF
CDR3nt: TGCGCCAGCAGCTGGGGTAGCGGGCCCCCTGGAAGGGGGGAGCTGTTTTTT

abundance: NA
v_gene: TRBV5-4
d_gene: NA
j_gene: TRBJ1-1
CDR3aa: CASSLETVHTEAFF
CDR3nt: TGTGCCAGCAGCTTGGAAACAGTCCACACTGAAGCTTTCTTT